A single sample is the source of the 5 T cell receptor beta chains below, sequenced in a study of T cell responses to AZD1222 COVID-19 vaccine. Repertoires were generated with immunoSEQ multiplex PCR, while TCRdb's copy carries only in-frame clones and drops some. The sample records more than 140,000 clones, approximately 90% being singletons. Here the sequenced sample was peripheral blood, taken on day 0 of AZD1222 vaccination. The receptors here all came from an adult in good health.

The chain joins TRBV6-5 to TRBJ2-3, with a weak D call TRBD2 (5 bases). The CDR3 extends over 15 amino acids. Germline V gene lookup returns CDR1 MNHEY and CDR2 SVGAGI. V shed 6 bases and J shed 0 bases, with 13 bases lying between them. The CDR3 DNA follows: TGTGCCAGCAGGCTCCAGCGGACTAGCACAGATACGCAGTATTTT. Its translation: CASRLQRTSTDTQYF.

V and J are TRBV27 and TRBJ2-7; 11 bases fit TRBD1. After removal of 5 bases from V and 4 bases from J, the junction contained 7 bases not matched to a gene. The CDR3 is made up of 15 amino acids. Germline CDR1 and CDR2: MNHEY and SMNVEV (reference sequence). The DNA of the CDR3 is TGTGCCAGCAGTAGACGGGACAGGGGGGGATACGAGCAGTACTTC. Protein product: CASSRRDRGGYEQYF.

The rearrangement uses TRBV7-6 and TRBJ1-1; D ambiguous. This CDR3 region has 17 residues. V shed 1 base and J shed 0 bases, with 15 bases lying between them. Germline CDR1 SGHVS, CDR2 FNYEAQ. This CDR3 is CASSLDVEKIMNTEAFF. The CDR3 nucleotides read TGTGCCAGCAGCTTAGATGTTGAGAAAATTATGAACACTGAAGCTTTCTTT.

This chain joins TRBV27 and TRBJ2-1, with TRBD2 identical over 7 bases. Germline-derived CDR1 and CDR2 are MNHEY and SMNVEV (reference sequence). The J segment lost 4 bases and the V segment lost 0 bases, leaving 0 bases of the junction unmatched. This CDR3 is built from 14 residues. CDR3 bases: TGTGCCAGCAGTTTATCGCGGGGGTACAATGAGCAGTTCTTC. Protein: CASSLSRGYNEQFF.

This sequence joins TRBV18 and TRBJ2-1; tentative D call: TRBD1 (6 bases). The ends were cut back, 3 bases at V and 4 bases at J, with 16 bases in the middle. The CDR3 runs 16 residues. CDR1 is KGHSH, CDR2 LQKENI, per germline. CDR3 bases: TGTGCCAGCTCACCGTTTGTGGGGGCGGGTTACAATGAGCAGTTCTTC. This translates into CASSPFVGAGYNEQFF.